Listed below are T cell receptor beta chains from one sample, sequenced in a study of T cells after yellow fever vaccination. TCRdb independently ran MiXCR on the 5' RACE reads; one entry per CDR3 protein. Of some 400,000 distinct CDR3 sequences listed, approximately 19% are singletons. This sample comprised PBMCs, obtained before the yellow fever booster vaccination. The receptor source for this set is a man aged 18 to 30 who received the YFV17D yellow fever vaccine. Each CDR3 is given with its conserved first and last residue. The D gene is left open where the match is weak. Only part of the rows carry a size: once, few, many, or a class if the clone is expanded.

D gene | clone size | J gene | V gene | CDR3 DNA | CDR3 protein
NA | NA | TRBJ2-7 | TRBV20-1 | TGCAGTGCTAGAGATCCAGGCAGCTTCTACGAGCAGTACTTC | CSARDPGSFYEQYF
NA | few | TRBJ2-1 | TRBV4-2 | TGTGCCAGCAGCCTAAATCAGGGCGGTGGTGAGCAGTTCTTC | CASSLNQGGGEQFF
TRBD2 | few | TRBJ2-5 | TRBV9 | TGTGCCAGCAGCGGGACTAGGTTCGAGCGGGAGACCCAGTACTTC | CASSGTRFERETQYF
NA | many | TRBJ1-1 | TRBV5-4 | TGTGCCAGCAGCTTGATAGGGACCATGAACACTGAAGCTTTCTTT | CASSLIGTMNTEAFF
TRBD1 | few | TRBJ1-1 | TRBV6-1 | TGTGCCAGCATGGAATACAGGGGGCAGACTGAAGCTTTCTTT | CASMEYRGQTEAFF
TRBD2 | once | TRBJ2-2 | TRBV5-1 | TGCGCCAGCAGCTTGTCTGCGGGAGCCGGGGAGCTGTTTTTT | CASSLSAGAGELFF
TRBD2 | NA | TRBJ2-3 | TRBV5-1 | TGCGCCAGCAGGTCCACTAGCGGGAACACAGATACGCAGTATTTT | CASRSTSGNTDTQYF
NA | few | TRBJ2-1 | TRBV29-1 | TGCAGCGTTGCAGCACAGGGAAGTAGGAATGAGCAGTTCTTC | CSVAAQGSRNEQFF
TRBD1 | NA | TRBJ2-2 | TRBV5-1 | TGCGCCAGCAGCTCCGGGACAGGGACGGGCAACACCGGGGAGCTGTTTTTT | CASSSGTGTGNTGELFF
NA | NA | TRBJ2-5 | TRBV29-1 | TGCAGCGTTGATCAGGGGATGGGACAAGAGACCCAGTACTTC | CSVDQGMGQETQYF
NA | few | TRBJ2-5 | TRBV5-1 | TGCGCCAACGCCGGACGACAGACTCAAGAGACCCAGTACTTC | CANAGRQTQETQYF
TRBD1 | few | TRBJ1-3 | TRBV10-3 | TGTGCCACCGGACAGGGGGCAGCTGGAAACACCATATATTTT | CATGQGAAGNTIYF
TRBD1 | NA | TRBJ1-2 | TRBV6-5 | TGTGCCAGCAGTTACTCGGGCAGGGGGCGGTACTATGGCTACACCTTC | CASSYSGRGRYYGYTF
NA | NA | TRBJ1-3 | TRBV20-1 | TGCAGTGCCTCAGAATCTGGAAACACCATATATTTT | CSASESGNTIYF
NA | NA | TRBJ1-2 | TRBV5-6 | TGTGCCAGCAGCCCGGATGCCGGTGGCTACACCTTC | CASSPDAGGYTF
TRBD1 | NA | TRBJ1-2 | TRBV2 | TGTGCCAGCAGTGATCTCGGACAGGGGTTTAACTATGGCTACACCTTC | CASSDLGQGFNYGYTF
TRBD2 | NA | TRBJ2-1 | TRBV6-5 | TGTGCCAGCAGTCTACGGAGACTAGCGAGTACTGAGCAGTTCTTC | CASSLRRLASTEQFF
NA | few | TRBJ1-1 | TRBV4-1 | TGCGCCAGCAGCCAATTCTCAGGGCGGGGGGGCACTGAAGCTTTCTTT | CASSQFSGRGGTEAFF
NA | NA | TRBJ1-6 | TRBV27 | TGTGCCAGCAGTTTTATCAATAATTCACCCCTCCACTTT | CASSFINNSPLHF
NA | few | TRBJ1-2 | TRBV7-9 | TGTGCCAGCAGCTTAGCCGATTCCGGGGGCAACTATGGCTACACCTTC | CASSLADSGGNYGYTF
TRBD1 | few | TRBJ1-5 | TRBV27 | TGTGCCAGCAGTGGCAGGGGGCCTAATCAGCCCCAGCATTTT | CASSGRGPNQPQHF
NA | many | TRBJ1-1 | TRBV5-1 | TGCGCCAGCAGCTTGTTCGACCCGAACACTGAAGCTTTCTTT | CASSLFDPNTEAFF
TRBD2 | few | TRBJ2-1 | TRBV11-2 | TGTGCCAGCTGGGCTAGCGGGGGAGGTGAGCAGTTCTTC | CASWASGGGEQFF
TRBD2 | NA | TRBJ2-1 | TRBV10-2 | TGCGCCAGCAAGGGCGGGGGAGGGTCAGAGCAGTTCTTC | CASKGGGGSEQFF
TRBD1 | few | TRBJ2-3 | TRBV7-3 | TGTGCCAGCAGCCCCGGGACAGGGTATACAGATACGCAGTATTTT | CASSPGTGYTDTQYF
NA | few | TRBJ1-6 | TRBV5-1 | TGCGCCAGCAGCGTCAAGGGAGTACCCTCCTATAATTCACCCCTCCACTTT | CASSVKGVPSYNSPLHF
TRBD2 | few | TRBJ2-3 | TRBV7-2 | TGTGCCAGCAGCACAAGCGGGGTGGGGCTGGCAGATACGCAGTATTTT | CASSTSGVGLADTQYF
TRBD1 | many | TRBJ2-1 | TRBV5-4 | TGTGCCAGCAGCTTAAGACAGGGCAGCACCTACAATGAGCAGTTCTTC | CASSLRQGSTYNEQFF
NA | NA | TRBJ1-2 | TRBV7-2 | TGTGCCAGCAGTGCCCAGTATGGCTACACCTTC | CASSAQYGYTF
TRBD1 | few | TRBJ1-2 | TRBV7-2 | TGTGCCAGCAGCTTGGGGACAGCTCTAGCTAACTATGGCTACACCTTC | CASSLGTALANYGYTF
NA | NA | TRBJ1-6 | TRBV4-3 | TGCGCCAGCAGCCAAGGCGGGCGGGGAAGGTATAATTCACCCCTCCACTTT | CASSQGGRGRYNSPLHF
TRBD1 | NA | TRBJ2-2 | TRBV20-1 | TGCAGTGCCCTCAACCTGGGGACAGGGGTCACCGGGGAGCTGTTTTTT | CSALNLGTGVTGELFF
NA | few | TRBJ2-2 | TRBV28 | TGTGCCAGCAGTTTAATCGGCACCGGGGAGCTGTTTTTT | CASSLIGTGELFF
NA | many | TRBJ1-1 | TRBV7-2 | TGTGCCAGCAGCTTGCGGGAGACTGAAGCTTTCTTT | CASSLRETEAFF
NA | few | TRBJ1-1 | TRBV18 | TGTGCCAGCTCACCAAGGTCAGGGAGGATGGACACTGAAGCTTTCTTT | CASSPRSGRMDTEAFF
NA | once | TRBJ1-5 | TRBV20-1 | TGCAGTGCGGGGAGAAATAGCAATCAGCCCCAGCATTTT | CSAGRNSNQPQHF
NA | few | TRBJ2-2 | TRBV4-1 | TGCGCCAGCAGCCAAGTGCTGGGCCCTGCGGAGCTGTTTTTT | CASSQVLGPAELFF
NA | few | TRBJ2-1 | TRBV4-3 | TGCGCCAGCAGCCTCGGAAGGTTTTCCCGGGGCGGTGAGCAGTTCTTC | CASSLGRFSRGGEQFF
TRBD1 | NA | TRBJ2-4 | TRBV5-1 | TGCGCCAGCAGCTTGCAGGGGGCGGGAAACATTCAGTACTTC | CASSLQGAGNIQYF
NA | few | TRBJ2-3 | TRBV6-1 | TGTGCCAGCATTGCGGCGGCCCGGACGCAGTATTTT | CASIAAARTQYF
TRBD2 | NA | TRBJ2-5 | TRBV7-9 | TGTGCCAGCAGCTTGGGGGGGGTTCCACAGACCCAGTACTTC | CASSLGGVPQTQYF
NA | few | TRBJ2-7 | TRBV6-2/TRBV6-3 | TGTGCCAGCAGTTACTCGGTTTACGAGCAGTACTTC | CASSYSVYEQYF
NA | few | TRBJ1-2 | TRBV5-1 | TGCGCCAGCAGCTTGACCCGGGACAATTATGGCTACACCTTC | CASSLTRDNYGYTF
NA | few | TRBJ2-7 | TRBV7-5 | NA | CISVPEAHPKDLAGEQYF
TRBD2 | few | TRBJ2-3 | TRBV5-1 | TGCGCCAGCTCGTCCGCGGGGGGGCCGTACACAGATACGCAGTATTTT | CASSSAGGPYTDTQYF
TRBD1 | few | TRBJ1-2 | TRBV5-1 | TGCGCCAGCAGGGCTGGGGACAGGGAAGTTCTTGGCTACACCTTC | CASRAGDREVLGYTF
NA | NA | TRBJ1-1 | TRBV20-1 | TGCAGTGCTAGAGTTTTAAGGGCAGCCTTGAAAACTGAAGCTTTCTTT | CSARVLRAALKTEAFF
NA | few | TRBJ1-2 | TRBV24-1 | TGTGCCACCAGCGACGAGACAGATCACGGCTACACCTTC | CATSDETDHGYTF
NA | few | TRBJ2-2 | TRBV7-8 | TGTGCCAGCAGCCCGATATACACCGGGGAGCTGTTTTTT | CASSPIYTGELFF
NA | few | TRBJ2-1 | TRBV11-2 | TGTGCCAGCAGTTCTACAGGGAGGACCTACAATGAGCAGTTCTTC | CASSSTGRTYNEQFF
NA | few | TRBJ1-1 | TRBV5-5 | TGTGCCAGCAGCCCCCAAGGGGGGGCGAACACTGAAGCTTTCTTT | CASSPQGGANTEAFF